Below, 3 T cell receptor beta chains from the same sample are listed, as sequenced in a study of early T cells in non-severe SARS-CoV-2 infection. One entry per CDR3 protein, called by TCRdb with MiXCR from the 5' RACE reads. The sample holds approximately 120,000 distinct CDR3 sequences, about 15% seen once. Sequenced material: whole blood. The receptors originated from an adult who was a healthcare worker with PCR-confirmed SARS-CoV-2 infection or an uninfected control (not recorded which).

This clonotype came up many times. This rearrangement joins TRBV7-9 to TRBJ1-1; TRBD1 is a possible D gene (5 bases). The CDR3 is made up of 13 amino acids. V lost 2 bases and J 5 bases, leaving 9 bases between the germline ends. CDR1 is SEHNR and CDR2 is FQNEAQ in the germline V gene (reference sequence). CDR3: CASSLSQDTEAFF. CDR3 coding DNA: TGTGCCAGCAGCTTATCACAGGATACTGAAGCTTTCTTT.

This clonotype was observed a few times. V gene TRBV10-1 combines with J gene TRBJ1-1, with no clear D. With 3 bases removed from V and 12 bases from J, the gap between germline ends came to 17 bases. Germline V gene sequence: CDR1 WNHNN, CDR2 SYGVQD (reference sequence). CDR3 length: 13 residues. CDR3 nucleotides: TGCGCCAGCAGTGATTCCCTTGAGGGCAGGACTTTCTTT. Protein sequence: CASSDSLEGRTFF.

CDR3 protein: CASKTRTGEAFF. Written as DNA, the CDR3 is TGTGCCAGCAAGACGAGGACAGGTGAAGCTTTCTTT. V gene TRBV2 combines with J gene TRBJ1-1; 7 bases match TRBD1. V dropped 7 bases and J dropped 7; count of bases not matched to a gene: 6. CDR3 length equals 12 residues. Germline V CDR1 and CDR2: SNHLY, FYNNEI.